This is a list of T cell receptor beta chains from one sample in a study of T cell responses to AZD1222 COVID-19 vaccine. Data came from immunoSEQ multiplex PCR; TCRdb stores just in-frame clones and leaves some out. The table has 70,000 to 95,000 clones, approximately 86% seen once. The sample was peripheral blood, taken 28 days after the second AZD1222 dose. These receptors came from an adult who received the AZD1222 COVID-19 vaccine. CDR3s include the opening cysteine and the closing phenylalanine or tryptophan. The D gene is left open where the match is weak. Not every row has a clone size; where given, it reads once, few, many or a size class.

CASSGSGTQETQYF,TGTGCCAGCAGTGGCAGCGGGACCCAAGAGACCCAGTACTTC,NA,TRBV2,TRBJ2-5,TRBD2
CASSPRGTGELFF,TGTGCCAGTAGCCCTAGGGGCACCGGGGAGCTGTTTTTT,few,TRBV19,TRBJ2-2,NA
CALHGTGGRDYGYTF,TGTGCCCTCCACGGGACAGGGGGGCGTGACTATGGCTACACCTTC,few,TRBV10-3,TRBJ1-2,TRBD1
CASSQDRQEKLFF,TGTGCCAGCAGCCAAGATAGGCAGGAAAAACTGTTTTTT,NA,TRBV3-1/TRBV3-2,TRBJ1-4,NA
CASSSSFSGPSYEQYF,TGTGCCAGCAGCTCATCCTTTAGCGGGCCCTCCTACGAGCAGTACTTC,NA,TRBV27,TRBJ2-7,TRBD2
CATSVSGYEQYF,TGTGCCACCAGTGTGTCGGGCTACGAGCAGTACTTC,once,TRBV24-1,TRBJ2-7,NA
CATSSPGTGINEKLFF,TGTGCCACCAGCAGCCCTGGGACAGGCATTAATGAAAAACTGTTTTTT,NA,TRBV15,TRBJ1-4,TRBD1
CASRDTQGQCTDTQYF,TGTGCCAGCCGCGACACCCAGGGACAGTGCACAGATACGCAGTATTTT,NA,TRBV21-1,TRBJ2-3,NA
CASSQNLGTSLLGQYF,TGTGCCAGCAGCCAGAACCTAGGGACTAGCCTCTTGGGGCAGTACTTC,NA,TRBV7-2,TRBJ2-7,TRBD2
CSAPRGNIQYF,TGCAGTGCTCCCCGCGGAAACATTCAGTACTTC,NA,TRBV20-1,TRBJ2-4,NA
CASSYLEQSNQPQHF,TGTGCCAGCAGTTACTTGGAACAAAGCAATCAGCCCCAGCATTTT,NA,TRBV6-6,TRBJ1-5,NA
CATSDPSSGRRETQYF,TGTGCCACCAGTGATCCCTCTAGCGGGAGGAGAGAGACCCAGTACTTC,NA,TRBV24-1,TRBJ2-5,TRBD2
CASSQETQYF,TGTGCCAGCAGCCAAGAGACCCAGTACTTC,NA,TRBV3-1/TRBV3-2,TRBJ2-5,NA
CASSSPLEPAETYEQYF,TGTGCCAGCAGCTCTCCGCTGGAACCAGCGGAGACCTACGAGCAGTACTTC,few,TRBV5-8,TRBJ2-7,NA
CASSPLGAIKGDEQFF,TGTGCCAGCAGCCCCCTGGGGGCAATTAAGGGGGATGAGCAGTTCTTC,once,TRBV9,TRBJ2-1,NA
CASRLDRVTEAFF,TGTGCCAGCAGGCTAGACAGGGTCACTGAAGCTTTCTTT,NA,TRBV7-2,TRBJ1-1,TRBD1
CASSLVGEQPQHF,TGTGCCAGCAGCTTAGTGGGAGAACAGCCCCAGCATTTT,NA,TRBV7-2,TRBJ1-5,NA
CASSKASKRQRTYEQYF,TGTGCCAGCAGCAAAGCCTCCAAAAGACAGAGAACCTACGAGCAGTACTTC,NA,TRBV21-1,TRBJ2-7,NA